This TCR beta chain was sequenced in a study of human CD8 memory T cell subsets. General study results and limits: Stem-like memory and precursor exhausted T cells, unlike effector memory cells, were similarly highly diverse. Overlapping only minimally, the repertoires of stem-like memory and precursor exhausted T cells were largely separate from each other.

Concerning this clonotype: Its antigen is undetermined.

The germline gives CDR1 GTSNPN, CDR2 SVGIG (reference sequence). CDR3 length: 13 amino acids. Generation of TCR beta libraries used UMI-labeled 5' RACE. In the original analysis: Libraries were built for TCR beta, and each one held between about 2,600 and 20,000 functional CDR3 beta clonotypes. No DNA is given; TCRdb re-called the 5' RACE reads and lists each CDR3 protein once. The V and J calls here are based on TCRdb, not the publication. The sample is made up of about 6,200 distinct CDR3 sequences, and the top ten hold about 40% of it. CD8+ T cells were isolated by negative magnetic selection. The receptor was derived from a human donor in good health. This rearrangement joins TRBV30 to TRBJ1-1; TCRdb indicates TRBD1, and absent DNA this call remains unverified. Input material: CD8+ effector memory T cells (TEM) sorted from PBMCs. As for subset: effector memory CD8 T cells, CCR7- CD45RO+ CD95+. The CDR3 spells CAWSLGRGTEAFF.